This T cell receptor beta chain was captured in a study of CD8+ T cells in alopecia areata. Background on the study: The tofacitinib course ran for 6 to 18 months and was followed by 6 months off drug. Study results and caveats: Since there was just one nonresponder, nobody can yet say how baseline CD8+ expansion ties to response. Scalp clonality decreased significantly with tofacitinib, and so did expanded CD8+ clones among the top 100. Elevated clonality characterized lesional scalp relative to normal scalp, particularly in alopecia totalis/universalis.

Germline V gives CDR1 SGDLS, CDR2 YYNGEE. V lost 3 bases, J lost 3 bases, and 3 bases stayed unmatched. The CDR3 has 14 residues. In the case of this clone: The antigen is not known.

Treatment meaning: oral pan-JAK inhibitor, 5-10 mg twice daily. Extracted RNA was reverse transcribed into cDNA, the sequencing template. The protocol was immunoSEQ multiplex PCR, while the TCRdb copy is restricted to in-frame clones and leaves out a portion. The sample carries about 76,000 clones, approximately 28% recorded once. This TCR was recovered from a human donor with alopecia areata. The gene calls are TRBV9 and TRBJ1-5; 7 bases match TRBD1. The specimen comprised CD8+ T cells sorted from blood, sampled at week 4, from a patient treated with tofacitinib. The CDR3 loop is CASSGTGYNQPQHF. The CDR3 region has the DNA TGTGCCAGCAGCGGGACAGGCTACAATCAGCCCCAGCATTTT.